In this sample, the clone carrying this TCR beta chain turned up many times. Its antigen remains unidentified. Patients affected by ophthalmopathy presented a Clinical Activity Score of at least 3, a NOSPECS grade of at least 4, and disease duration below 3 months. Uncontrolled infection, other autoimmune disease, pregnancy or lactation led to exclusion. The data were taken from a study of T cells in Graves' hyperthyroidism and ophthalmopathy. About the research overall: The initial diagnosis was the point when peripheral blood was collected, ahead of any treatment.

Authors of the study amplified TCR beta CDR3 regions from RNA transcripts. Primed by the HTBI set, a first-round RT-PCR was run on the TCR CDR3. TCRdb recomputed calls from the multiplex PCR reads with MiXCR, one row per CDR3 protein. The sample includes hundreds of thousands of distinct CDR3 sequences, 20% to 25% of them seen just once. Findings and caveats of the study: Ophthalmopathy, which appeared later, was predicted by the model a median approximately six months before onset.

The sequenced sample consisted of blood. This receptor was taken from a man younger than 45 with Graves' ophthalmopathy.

In DNA, the CDR3 is TGTGCCAGCAGTTTGGCGGGAGGGCCGACAGATACGCAGTATTTT. This sequence encodes CASSLAGGPTDTQYF. This chain connects TRBV2 to TRBJ2-3; the match to TRBD2 covers 9 bases. CDR1 and CDR2 from the germline V gene are SNHLY and FYNNEI. V trimming: 5 bases; J trimming: 3 bases; junction bases outside the gene matches: 6. The CDR3 consists of 15 residues. Drawing the rest from reference TRBV2 and TRBJ2-3, the complete variable domain is EPEVTQTPSHQVTQMGQEVILRCVPISNHLYFYWYRQILGQKVEFLVSFYNNEISEKSEIFDDQFSVERPDGSNFTLKIRSTKLEDSAMYFCASSLAGGPTDTQYFGPGTRLTVL.